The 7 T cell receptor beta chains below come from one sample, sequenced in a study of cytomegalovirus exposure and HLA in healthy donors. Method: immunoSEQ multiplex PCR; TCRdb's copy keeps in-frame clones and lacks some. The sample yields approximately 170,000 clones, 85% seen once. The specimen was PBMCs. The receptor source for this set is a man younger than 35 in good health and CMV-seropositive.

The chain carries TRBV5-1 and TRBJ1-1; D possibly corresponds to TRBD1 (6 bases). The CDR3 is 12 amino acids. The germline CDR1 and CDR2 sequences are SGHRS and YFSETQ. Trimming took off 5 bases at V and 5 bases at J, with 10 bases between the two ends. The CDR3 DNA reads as TGCGCCAGCAGTTCCCAGGGGACTGAAGCTTTCTTT. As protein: CASSSQGTEAFF.

The CDR3 sequence is CASSLGGHANTGELFF. In DNA form, the CDR3 reads TGTGCCAGCAGCTTAGGCGGACACGCGAACACCGGGGAGCTGTTTTTT. This chain joins TRBV7-3 and TRBJ2-2; D is perhaps TRBD1 (5 bases). This CDR3 is 16 amino acids long. Germline V lookup: CDR1 SGHTA, CDR2 FQGTGA. Trimming stripped 2 bases from V and 0 bases from J, with 10 bases between.

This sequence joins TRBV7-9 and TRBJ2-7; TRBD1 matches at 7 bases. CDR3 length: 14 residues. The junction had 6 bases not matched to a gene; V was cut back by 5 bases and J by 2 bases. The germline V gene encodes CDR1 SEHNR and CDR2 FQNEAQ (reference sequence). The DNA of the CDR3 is TGTGCCAGCAGCCCTGGGACAGTACCCTACGAGCAGTACTTC. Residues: CASSPGTVPYEQYF.

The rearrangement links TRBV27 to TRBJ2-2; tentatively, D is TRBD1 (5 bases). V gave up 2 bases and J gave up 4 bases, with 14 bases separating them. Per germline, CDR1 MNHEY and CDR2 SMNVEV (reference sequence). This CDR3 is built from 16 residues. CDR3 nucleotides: TGTGCCAGCAGTTTAGACTTAGGGGCAGCCACCGGGGAGCTGTTTTTT. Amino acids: CASSLDLGAATGELFF.

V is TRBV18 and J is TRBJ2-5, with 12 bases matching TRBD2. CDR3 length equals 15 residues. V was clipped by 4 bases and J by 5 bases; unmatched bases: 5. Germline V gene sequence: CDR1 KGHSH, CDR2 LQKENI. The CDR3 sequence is CASSLPGTSGETQYF. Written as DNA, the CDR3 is TGTGCCAGCTCACTACCCGGGACTAGCGGGGAGACCCAGTACTTC.

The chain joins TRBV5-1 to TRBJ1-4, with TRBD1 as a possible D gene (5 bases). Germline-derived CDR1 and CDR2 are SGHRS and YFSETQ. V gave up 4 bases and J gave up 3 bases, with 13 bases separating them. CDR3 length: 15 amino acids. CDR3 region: CASSLFGASNEKLFF. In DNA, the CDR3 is TGCGCCAGCAGCCTCTTTGGGGCGTCTAATGAAAAACTGTTTTTT.

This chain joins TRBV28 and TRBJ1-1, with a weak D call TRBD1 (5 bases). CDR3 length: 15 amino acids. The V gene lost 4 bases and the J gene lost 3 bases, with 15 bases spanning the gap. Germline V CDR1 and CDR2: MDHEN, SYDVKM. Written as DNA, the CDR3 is TGTGCCAGCAGTTCCCCCTTTGACAGTCACACTGAAGCTTTCTTT. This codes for CASSSPFDSHTEAFF.